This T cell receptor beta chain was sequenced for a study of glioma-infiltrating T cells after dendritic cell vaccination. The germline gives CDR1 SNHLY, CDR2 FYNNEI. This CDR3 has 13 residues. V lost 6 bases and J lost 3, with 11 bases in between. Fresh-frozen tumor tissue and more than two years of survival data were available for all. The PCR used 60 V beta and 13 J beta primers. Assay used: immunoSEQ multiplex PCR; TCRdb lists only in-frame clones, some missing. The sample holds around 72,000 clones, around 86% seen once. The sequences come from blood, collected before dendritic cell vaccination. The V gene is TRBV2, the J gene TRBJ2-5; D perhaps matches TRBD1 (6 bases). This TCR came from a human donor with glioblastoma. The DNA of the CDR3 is TGTGCCAGCAGCAGGGGAACGGAAGAGACCCAGTACTTC. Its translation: CASSRGTEETQYF.